The 25 T cell receptor beta chains in this list originate from one sample, sequenced in a study of blood T cells in healthy people across ages. The second PCR ran roughly 6 to 11 cycles with a sample-barcoded 5' primer and J-beta primers. TCRdb processed the 5' RACE reads anew with MiXCR; each CDR3 protein has one entry. The data hold about 680,000 distinct CDR3 sequences, with 49% observed a single time. The specimen sequenced was blood. These receptors were obtained from an older woman in good health.

This clonotype came up many times. The V gene is TRBV7-2, the J gene TRBJ2-4; D remains unclear. Trimming pared 7 bases from V and 0 bases from J, leaving 7 bases between. The CDR3 is made up of 13 amino acids. CDR1 SGHTA and CDR2 FQGNSA come from the germline V gene. CDR3 DNA: TGTGCCAGCATGGGTGTAGCCAAAAACATTCAGTACTTC. It is translated as CASMGVAKNIQYF.

The chain joins TRBV20-1 to TRBJ2-4, with 7 nucleotides matching TRBD2. The end of the DNA is better explained by TRBJ2-7, so the J call may be wrong. Germline V CDR1 and CDR2: DFQATT, SNEGSKA (reference sequence). The CDR3 runs 15 residues. CDR3 sequence reads: CSAREGLAATYEQYF. CDR3 in DNA: TGCAGTGCTAGAGAAGGGCTAGCGGCAACCTACGAGCAGTACTTC.

J is TRBJ2-7 and V is TRBV6-2 or TRBV6-3; 8 bases align to TRBD2. Germline V gives CDR1 MNHEY, CDR2 SVGEGT. Trimming cost V 6 bases and J 5 bases; bases outside gene matches: 3. This CDR3 comprises 12 residues. As DNA, the CDR3 is TGTGCCAGCAGAGGGACTAGGAACGAGCAGTACTTC. It specifies CASRGTRNEQYF.

The chain recombines TRBV5-1 with TRBJ1-1; D is perhaps TRBD1 (5 bases). There are 16 residues in the CDR3. Germline V CDR1 and CDR2: SGHRS, YFSETQ. The V end lost 5 bases, the J end lost 4 bases, and 21 bases lay between the germline ends. The DNA for the CDR3 is TGCGCCAGCAGTTTTGCCGGGACGGCCGCGGGCACTGAAGCTTTCTTT. Residues: CASSFAGTAAGTEAFF.

This chain links TRBV20-1 with TRBJ2-1; D gene unclear. Germline-derived CDR1 and CDR2 are DFQATT and SNEGSKA (reference sequence). The CDR3 sequence is 14 residues long. Deletions cut 4 bases from V and 3 bases from J, with 13 bases between. CDR3 region: CSANARNNYNEQFF. CDR3 DNA: TGCAGTGCTAACGCTAGGAACAACTACAATGAGCAGTTCTTC.

This rearrangement joins TRBV11-2 to TRBJ2-2; the D is unclear. Per the germline V gene, CDR1 is SGHAT and CDR2 is FQNNGV. Trimming pared 5 bases from V and 0 bases from J, leaving 10 bases between. CDR3 length equals 15 residues. The CDR3 nucleotides are TGTGCCAGCAGCATGAGCCTTGCGAACACCGGGGAGCTGTTTTTT. It specifies CASSMSLANTGELFF.

This rearrangement joins TRBV12-3 or TRBV12-4 to TRBJ2-1, with D perhaps TRBD1 (6 bases). The germline V and J ends were trimmed by 8 bases and 0 bases, with 14 bases remaining between them. There are 15 residues in the CDR3. CDR3: CASGDRRSSYNEQFF. In DNA, the CDR3 is TGTGCCAGCGGCGACAGGCGTAGCTCCTACAATGAGCAGTTCTTC.

The chain employs TRBV7-2 and TRBJ1-3; 10 bases match TRBD1. The junction had 4 bases not matched to a gene; V was cut back by 0 bases and J by 2 bases. Germline CDR1 reads SGHTA; CDR2 reads FQGNSA. The length of the CDR3 is 17 residues. DNA of the CDR3: TGTGCCAGCAGCTTAGCCAGGGGGACAGGGGCTGGAAACACCATATATTTT. This codes for CASSLARGTGAGNTIYF.

This rearrangement joins TRBV4-1 to TRBJ2-1; 10 positions match TRBD2. The germline gives CDR1 MGHRA, CDR2 YSYEKL. V shed 4 bases and J 3 bases; nucleotides not matched to a gene: 6. The CDR3 consists of 16 residues. DNA for the CDR3: TGCGCCAGCAGCCGTCACGCTAGCGGGAGCTACAATGAGCAGTTCTTC. Protein product: CASSRHASGSYNEQFF.

The CDR3 sequence: CASSRLAPTYEQYF. In DNA, the CDR3 is TGTGCCAGCAGCCGACTAGCTCCCACCTACGAGCAGTACTTC. The rearrangement uses TRBV28 and TRBJ2-7; 7 bases align to TRBD2. The ends lost 6 bases at V and 2 bases at J; junction bases unmatched: 7. Germline V lookup: CDR1 MDHEN, CDR2 SYDVKM. The CDR3 has 14 amino acids.

This clonotype has only a few counts. An end of the junction does not agree with germline; a read error may underlie this. The chain employs TRBV4-2 and TRBJ2-3; D possibly corresponds to TRBD1 (6 bases). The germline V gene has CDR1 LGHNA and CDR2 YNFKEQ. CDR3 length: 16 amino acids. This chain's CDR3 is CASSQALGAGTDTQYF. DNA of the CDR3: TGCGCCAGCAGCCAAGCTCTGGGGGCTGGCACAGATACGCAGTATTTT.

The chain combines TRBV24-1 with TRBJ2-2, with 10 bases matching TRBD1. The length of the CDR3 is 13 residues. Germline assignment: CDR1 KGHDR and CDR2 SFDVKD. V was pared by 11 bases and J by 9 bases, with 8 bases of the junction left unmatched. The CDR3 sequence is CASAGQGQRELFF. CDR3 nucleotide sequence: TGTGCCAGCGCGGGACAGGGGCAACGGGAGCTGTTTTTT.

In regard to this clonotype: An end of the junction differs from the germline gene, which may be a read error. The rearrangement links TRBV9 to TRBJ1-2; tentative D call: TRBD1 (5 bases). Germline V lookup: CDR1 SGDLS, CDR2 YYNGEE. CDR3 size: 14 residues. The CDR3 here is CASSKDQGIYGYAF. The CDR3 DNA reads TGTGCCAGCAGCAAAGATCAGGGAATCTATGGCTACGCCTTC.

V gene TRBV9 combines with J gene TRBJ2-5, with D possibly being TRBD2 (6 bases). The J call could be wrong; TRBJ2-7 is a better fit for the DNA end. The CDR3 length is 14 residues. Germline loops: CDR1 SGDLS, CDR2 YYNGEE. The CDR3 loop is CASSPRLGNNEQYF. In DNA form, the CDR3 reads TGTGCCAGCAGCCCCCGACTAGGAAACAACGAGCAGTACTTC.

The chain is built from TRBV6-2 or TRBV6-3 and TRBJ1-2, with D unclear. This CDR3 comprises 13 residues. Germline V CDR1 and CDR2: MNHEY, SVGEGT. Trimming removed 6 bases at V and 0 bases at J, with 8 bases between. Here the CDR3 DNA reads TGTGCCAGCAGGGACTCAGCTAACTATGGCTACACCTTC. Its protein product is CASRDSANYGYTF.

This clonotype has more than one count but fewer than ten. One end of the junction is discordant with germline, which a read error may explain. The gene calls are TRBV14 and TRBJ1-6; TRBD1 agrees at 12 bases. The CDR3 has 15 residues. Germline-derived CDR1 and CDR2 are SGHDN and FVKESK. As DNA, the CDR3 is TGTGCCAGCGGCCAGGGACAGGGGGCGAATTCACCCCTCCACTTT. Its translation: CASGQGQGANSPLHF.

The chain has TRBV7-9 and TRBJ1-1; D may be TRBD1 (5 bases). Trimming took 2 bases from V and 1 from J, leaving 8 bases between them. CDR1 and CDR2 from the germline V gene are SEHNR and FQNEAQ (reference sequence). The CDR3 has 14 amino acids. The DNA of the CDR3 is TGTGCCAGCAGCTTACAGGGTCAGAACACTGAAGCTTTCTTT. Protein sequence: CASSLQGQNTEAFF.

This clonotype came up a few times. The chain has TRBV29-1 and TRBJ1-2, with a tentative D call TRBD1 (5 bases). V was trimmed by 7 bases and J by 8 bases, leaving 11 bases between them. The CDR3 length is 10 residues. Germline CDR1 reads SQVTM; CDR2 reads ANQGSEA. CDR3 protein: CSAQAGGYTF. Here the CDR3 DNA reads TGCAGCGCACAGGCGGGCGGCTACACCTTC.

This clonotype has a single count. An end of the junction does not agree with germline; a read error may underlie this. This chain joins TRBV7-3 and TRBJ2-1, with TRBD2 identical over 13 bases. Per the germline V gene, CDR1 is SGHTA and CDR2 is FQGTGA. The length of the CDR3 is 18 residues. This chain's CDR3 is CVSSYGDTSGRGYNEQFF. The DNA for the CDR3 is TGTGTCAGCAGTTACGGAGATACTAGCGGGAGGGGTTACAATGAGCAGTTCTTC.

The chain has TRBV20-1 and TRBJ1-1; D ambiguous. The CDR3 has 13 residues. Trimming shortened V by 0 bases and J by 5 bases, and 10 bases separated the two germline ends. Germline assignment: CDR1 DFQATT and CDR2 SNEGSKA (reference sequence). DNA for the CDR3: TGCAGTGCTAGAGATACGGGGTTTACTGAAGCTTTCTTT. It yields the protein CSARDTGFTEAFF.

The table lists this clonotype with a few counts. The V and J genes are TRBV6-6 and TRBJ2-5, with 9 nucleotides matching TRBD1. This CDR3 comprises 16 residues. Germline-derived CDR1 and CDR2 are MNHNY and SVGAGI (reference sequence). V lost 6 bases and J lost 11; bases outside the gene matches: 19. The CDR3, as DNA: TGTGCCAGCAGAGACAAACCGGGACAGGGTTTCGATGAGCAGTACTTC. It specifies CASRDKPGQGFDEQYF.

The DNA for the CDR3 is TGCAGTGCTAATCAACGGGAGTTGCAAGAGACCCAGTACTTC. This gives the protein CSANQRELQETQYF. The chain is built from TRBV20-1 and TRBJ2-5; D is perhaps TRBD2 (6 bases). Germline V lookup: CDR1 DFQATT, CDR2 SNEGSKA (reference sequence). The CDR3 loop spans 14 amino acids. Trimming removed 4 bases from V and 2 bases from J, with 14 bases in between.

The chain has TRBV20-1 and TRBJ2-5; TRBD1 might be the D (7 bases). V lost 1 base, J lost 3 bases, and 15 bases lay in between. The CDR3 consists of 15 residues. Germline assignment: CDR1 DFQATT and CDR2 SNEGSKA (reference sequence). The CDR3 bases are TGCAGTGCTAGAGGTTCCCAGGGGGAGGAAGAGACCCAGTACTTC. Its protein product is CSARGSQGEEETQYF.

This clonotype was seen a few times. This sequence joins TRBV20-1 and TRBJ2-3, with 16 bases lining up with TRBD2. The germline CDR1 and CDR2 sequences are DFQATT and SNEGSKA (reference sequence). V lost 4 bases, J lost 1 base, and 2 bases stayed unmatched. This CDR3 comprises 16 residues. The CDR3 loop reads CSAKGLAGGRTDTQYF. In DNA form, the CDR3 reads TGCAGTGCTAAGGGACTAGCGGGAGGGCGCACAGATACGCAGTATTTT.

The J gene is TRBJ2-4, the V gene TRBV7-9; no clear D gene. CDR1 and CDR2 (germline): SEHNR, FQNEAQ (reference sequence). Trimming removed 2 bases from V and 5 bases from J, with 7 bases in between. The CDR3 runs to 13 residues. The CDR3 protein is CASSLYAQNIQYF. The DNA of the CDR3 is TGTGCCAGCAGCTTATATGCCCAAAACATTCAGTACTTC.